Listed here are 26 T cell receptor beta chains from one sample, sequenced in a study of regulatory T cells in long-lasting Graves disease. Time point indicated: newly diagnosed GD, antithyroid drugs for less than 3 months. The TCR library used RNA extracted from PBMCs. Arm-PCR of CDR3 regions and iRepertoire HTBI primers were the basis on which TCR beta libraries were built. TCRdb analysed the multiplex PCR reads with MiXCR anew, one entry per CDR3 protein. The sample holds 450,000 to 650,000 distinct CDR3 sequences, more than 15% seen once. These data were likewise used in another study, on T cells in Graves' hyperthyroidism and ophthalmopathy.

The source material was peripheral blood mononuclear cells (PBMCs), sampled at new diagnosis, from a patient treated with antithyroid drugs. These receptors came from a woman aged 35-65 years with Graves disease.

This clonotype was picked up one time. The gene calls are TRBV11-2 and TRBJ2-3, with 10 bases matching TRBD2. Germline V gene sequence: CDR1 SGHAT, CDR2 FQNNGV. Trimming at V came to 4 bases and at J to 5 bases, leaving 12 bases not matched to a gene. The CDR3 contains 17 residues. Here the CDR3 reads CASSSRAGGLGIDTQYF. The CDR3 DNA is TGTGCCAGCAGCTCCAGAGCGGGGGGGCTAGGGATAGATACGCAGTATTTT.

This clonotype was recorded at least ten times. This chain uses TRBV12-3 or TRBV12-4 with TRBJ1-2; 8 bases agree with TRBD1. J was trimmed by 6 bases and V by 1 base; bases with no gene match: 10. This CDR3 spans 16 amino acids. CDR3 coding DNA: TGTGCCAGCAGTTTAGGGGAACGGACAGGGATTAATGGCTACACCTTC. Its translation: CASSLGERTGINGYTF.

The gene calls are TRBV7-6 and TRBJ1-6, with 10 bases fitting TRBD1. The CDR3 consists of 14 residues. Per the germline V gene, CDR1 is SGHVS and CDR2 is FNYEAQ. Trimming took 8 bases from V and 8 from J; bases not matched to a gene: 6. Written as DNA, the CDR3 is TGTGCCAGCCGCCGCGGGACAGGGGATTCACCCCTCCACTTT. It specifies CASRRGTGDSPLHF.

The table lists this clonotype with many counts. This rearrangement joins TRBV15 to TRBJ2-7; D is perhaps TRBD2 (6 bases). CDR1 and CDR2 (germline): LNHNV, YYDKDF (reference sequence). CDR3 length: 17 residues. The V end was cut by 5 bases, the J end by 3 bases, with 23 bases between. The CDR3 DNA is TGTGCCACCAGCCCCCAAGGTGATAGCGGATGGTTCTACGAGCAGTACTTC. Translated, it gives CATSPQGDSGWFYEQYF.

This clonotype was detected only a few times. The rearrangement uses TRBV6-2 or TRBV6-3 and TRBJ1-1; maybe TRBD1 (5 bases). The CDR3 is made up of 15 amino acids. With 0 bases removed from V and 1 base from J, the gap between germline ends came to 9 bases. Germline loops: CDR1 MNHEY, CDR2 SVGEGT. As DNA, the CDR3 is TGTGCCAGCAGTTACTCGGCGGGGCCGAACACTGAAGCTTTCTTT. It codes for CASSYSAGPNTEAFF.

This clonotype has more than one count but fewer than ten. The chain is built from TRBV28 and TRBJ2-7; D ambiguous. The CDR3 runs 15 residues. V shed 4 bases and J shed 4 bases, with 17 bases lying between them. The V gene's germline CDR1 is MDHEN and CDR2 SYDVKM. CDR3 region: CASSSLSTKGYEQYF. CDR3 DNA sequence: TGTGCCAGCAGTTCCTTATCAACAAAAGGATACGAGCAGTACTTC.

The chain carries TRBV5-1 and TRBJ2-1; 15 nucleotides line up with TRBD2. CDR1 SGHRS and CDR2 YFSETQ come from the germline V gene. The CDR3 contains 19 residues. V lost 4 bases, J lost 0 bases, and 8 bases stayed unmatched. CDR3 bases: TGCGCCAGCAGCCCGGGACTAGCGGGGGGCAAGAGCTCCTACAATGAGCAGTTCTTC. Translation gives CASSPGLAGGKSSYNEQFF. The variable domain in full, with the rest retrieved from reference TRBV5-1 and TRBJ2-1, is KAGVTQTPRYLIKTRGQQVTLSCSPISGHRSVSWYQQTPGQGLQFLFEYFSETQRNKGNFPGRFSGRQFSNSRSEMNVSTLELGDSALYLCASSPGLAGGKSSYNEQFFGPGTRLTVL.

This clonotype was counted only a few times. The rearrangement links TRBV19 to TRBJ2-7, with 8 bases aligning to TRBD1. Germline CDR1 and CDR2: LNHDA and SQIVND (reference sequence). Trimming removed 6 bases from V and 2 bases from J; junction bases left unmatched: 12. The CDR3 extends over 16 amino acids. The CDR3 DNA follows: TGTGCCAGTAGCCCCCACCGGGACAGGAATCCCTACGAGCAGTACTTC. This codes for CASSPHRDRNPYEQYF.

This clonotype was recorded many times. The chain employs TRBV24-1 and TRBJ2-5; D perhaps matches TRBD2 (5 bases). The V and J ends lost 3 bases and 4 bases respectively, with 11 bases between them. Germline values: CDR1 KGHDR, CDR2 SFDVKD. The CDR3 is made up of 14 amino acids. The CDR3 loop is CATSDRGAGETQYF. The CDR3 bases are TGTGCCACCAGTGATCGGGGAGCCGGAGAGACCCAGTACTTC.

Notes on this clonotype: A much larger clone lies a single base off, so this may be a read error. The chain recombines TRBV2 with TRBJ2-5; TRBD2 aligns across 14 bases. The CDR3 loop spans 16 amino acids. Germline lookup yields CDR1 SNHLY and CDR2 FYNNEI. The CDR3 protein is CASSLRTSGGKETQCF. CDR3 sequence (DNA): TGTGCCAGCAGTCTCAGGACTAGCGGGGGGAAAGAGACCCAGTGCTTC.

In its sample, this clonotype was seen a few times. The V call is TRBV9, the J call TRBJ2-2; no definite D call. V dropped 4 bases and J dropped 6 bases, with 13 bases sitting between them. The CDR3 loop spans 14 amino acids. CDR1 and CDR2 (germline): SGDLS, YYNGEE. CDR3 amino acids: CASSLMGYPGELFF. CDR3 DNA: TGTGCCAGCAGCCTAATGGGGTATCCCGGGGAGCTGTTTTTT.

This clonotype has just a few counts. CDR3 sequence reads: CASSLETRAPYVSYTF. CDR3 DNA sequence: TGTGCCAGCAGCTTAGAAACGCGGGCCCCCTATGTGAGCTACACCTTC. J is TRBJ1-2 and V is TRBV7-9; no reliable D call. The V end lost 1 base, the J end lost 9 bases, and 21 bases lay between the germline ends. The CDR3 is 16 residues long. Germline CDR1 and CDR2: SEHNR and FQNEAQ (reference sequence).

CDR3 region: CASSQGGATYNSPLHF. The CDR3 DNA reads TGTGCCAGCAGCCAAGGGGGGGCCACCTATAATTCACCCCTCCACTTT. The V gene is TRBV3-1, the J gene TRBJ1-6; D is possibly TRBD1 (6 bases). V lost 1 base to trimming and J lost 2 bases, with 9 bases between them. CDR1 and CDR2 (germline): LGHDT, YNNKEL (reference sequence). This CDR3 region has 16 residues. Full variable domain (remainder filled in from reference TRBV3-1 and TRBJ1-6): DTAVSQTPKYLVTQMGNDKSIKCEQNLGHDTMYWYKQDSKKFLKIMFSYNNKELIINETVPNRFSPKSPDKAHLNLHINSLELGDSAVYFCASSQGGATYNSPLHFGNGTRLTVT.

This clonotype was seen repeatedly, ten times or more. V usage is TRBV27 and J usage is TRBJ2-5, with 8 bases aligning to TRBD1. V lost 6 bases to trimming and J lost 5 bases; unmatched junction nucleotides: 2. The CDR3 spans 12 residues. Germline V gives CDR1 MNHEY, CDR2 SMNVEV (reference sequence). DNA for the CDR3: TGTGCCAGCAGCTGGACAGGGGAGACCCAGTACTTC. Amino acid sequence: CASSWTGETQYF.

This clonotype appeared many times. This chain uses TRBV5-6 with TRBJ2-1; D is possibly TRBD1 (5 bases). Trimming removed 2 bases at V and 7 bases at J, with 13 bases between. Germline lookup yields CDR1 SGHDT and CDR2 YYEEEE. The CDR3 extends over 14 amino acids. The CDR3: CASSFIAGINEQFF. The CDR3 bases are TGTGCCAGCAGCTTTATCGCAGGGATAAATGAGCAGTTCTTC.

This clonotype has more than one count but fewer than ten. The chain is built from TRBV9 and TRBJ1-6; TRBD1 is a possible D gene (5 bases). Trimming removed 7 bases at V and 8 bases at J, with 16 bases between. CDR1 is SGDLS and CDR2 is YYNGEE in the germline V gene. CDR3 length equals 14 residues. The CDR3 coding sequence is TGTGCCAGCGGCCTGGGCAGGGCCGATTCACCCCTCCACTTT. Translation: CASGLGRADSPLHF.

This clonotype was recorded at least ten times. This chain connects TRBV28 to TRBJ1-1; D uncertain. V lost 6 bases and J 1 base, leaving 15 bases between the germline ends. The V gene's germline CDR1 is MDHEN and CDR2 SYDVKM. The CDR3 sequence is 15 residues long. The CDR3 nucleotides read TGTGCCAGCAGCACCCCCACAGCGGGGAACACTGAAGCTTTCTTT. It yields the protein CASSTPTAGNTEAFF.

This clonotype turned up a few times. This chain's CDR3 is CASSLTPGYGYTF. CDR3 in DNA: TGTGCCAGCAGTTTAACCCCGGGTTATGGCTACACCTTC. V and J are TRBV28 and TRBJ1-2, with unresolved D. V lost 2 bases and J 5 bases, leaving 9 bases between the germline ends. The germline gives CDR1 MDHEN, CDR2 SYDVKM. This CDR3 has 13 residues.

This clonotype was recorded at least ten times. The chain recombines TRBV5-1 with TRBJ2-2, with D tentatively TRBD1 (6 bases). Germline V gene data show CDR1 as SGHRS and CDR2 as YFSETQ. This CDR3 is 14 amino acids long. Trimming removed 4 bases at V and 3 bases at J, with 10 bases between. The CDR3 reads CASSPGQHTGELFF. CDR3 DNA: TGCGCCAGCAGCCCGGGACAACACACCGGGGAGCTGTTTTTT.

In this sample, this clonotype turned up many times. The J gene is TRBJ2-3, the V gene TRBV20-1; D is undetermined. This CDR3 has 13 residues. CDR1 DFQATT and CDR2 SNEGSKA come from the germline V gene (reference sequence). Trimming pared 2 bases from V and 3 bases from J, leaving 9 bases between. The CDR3 nucleotides are TGCAGTGCTAGAAAAGGGTCAACAGATACGCAGTATTTT. As protein: CSARKGSTDTQYF.

This clonotype has more than one count but fewer than ten. The chain recombines TRBV27 with TRBJ2-3, with 9 bases matching TRBD1. The CDR3 extends over 14 amino acids. CDR1 is MNHEY and CDR2 is SMNVEV in the germline V gene (reference sequence). The J segment lost 4 bases and the V segment lost 6 bases, leaving 5 bases of the junction unmatched. The CDR3 region is CASRPGQGPDTQYF. DNA of the CDR3: TGTGCCAGCAGACCGGGACAGGGTCCAGATACGCAGTATTTT.

A few counts support this clonotype. The chain links TRBV27 to TRBJ2-1, with D hard to call. CDR1 is MNHEY, CDR2 SMNVEV, per germline (reference sequence). V was shortened by 2 bases and J by 0 bases, with 8 bases between the two germline ends. This CDR3 is 15 amino acids long. The DNA of the CDR3 is TGTGCCAGCAGTTTAACACAGAGCTCCTACAATGAGCAGTTCTTC. It yields the protein CASSLTQSSYNEQFF.

At least ten counts were recorded for this clonotype. At one end, the junction sequence differs from germline, possibly due to a read error. V and J are TRBV3-1 and TRBJ1-5; 10 bases are a match to TRBD1. There are 14 residues in the CDR3. Germline CDR1 is LGHDT and CDR2 is YNNKEL (reference sequence). The DNA for the CDR3 is TGTGCCAGCAGTCAAGGACAGGGGGGCCAGCCCCAGCATTTT. Amino acids: CASSQGQGGQPQHF.

This clonotype was observed a handful of times. The chain uses TRBV20-1 and TRBJ1-1; tentatively, D is TRBD1 (5 bases). V lost 3 bases to trimming and J lost 0 bases, with 20 bases between them. This CDR3 contains 17 residues. Germline V CDR1 and CDR2: DFQATT, SNEGSKA (reference sequence). CDR3 protein: CSARGFDSINMNTEAFF. DNA of the CDR3: TGCAGTGCTAGGGGATTCGACAGCATTAACATGAACACTGAAGCTTTCTTT.

This clonotype has ten or more counts. The chain combines TRBV5-1 with TRBJ1-1; 10 bases match TRBD1. With 0 bases clipped from V and 12 bases from J, the junction kept 5 bases outside the gene matches. The germline V gene encodes CDR1 SGHRS and CDR2 YFSETQ. CDR3 length equals 13 residues. In DNA form, the CDR3 reads TGCGCCAGCAGCTTGGAGGGGGACAGGGGAACTTTCTTT. Translation gives CASSLEGDRGTFF.

This clonotype came up a few times. The V and J genes are TRBV19 and TRBJ2-2; weak D call: TRBD1 (5 bases). The CDR3 sequence is 13 residues long. Trimming pared 6 bases from V and 6 bases from J, leaving 11 bases between. Germline V gene sequence: CDR1 LNHDA, CDR2 SQIVND (reference sequence). CDR3 loop: CASRLRVPGELFF. CDR3 in DNA: TGTGCCAGTAGACTCAGGGTTCCCGGGGAGCTGTTTTTT.